This TCR beta chain was recorded in a study of blood T cell repertoires in COVID-19. Study information: The cDNA or gDNA used as material had been derived from T cells, B-cell-depleted T cells, or PBMCs.

This clone showed up just a few times. This CDR3 is built from 14 residues. Trimming took 4 bases from V and 4 from J; bases not matched to a gene: 6. CDR1 and CDR2 (germline): LGHDT, YNNKEL (reference sequence). Method: immunoSEQ multiplex PCR; TCRdb's copy keeps in-frame clones and lacks some. The table records over 85,000 clones, 80% to 90% of them present only once. Specimen: peripheral blood. This clonotype was sampled from a woman in her sixties or seventies with acute or convalescent COVID-19. The gene calls are TRBV3-1 (or the pseudogene TRBV3-2) and TRBJ1-2, with 7 bases that match TRBD1. The CDR3 nucleotides are TGTGCCAGCAGCCCCCTGGGACAGTTCTATGGCTACACCTTC. It translates to CASSPLGQFYGYTF.